This passage covers 24 T cell receptor beta chains from one sample sequenced in a study of T cell repertoires in cytomegalovirus infection. TCRdb reanalysed the reads using MiXCR and keeps one entry per CDR3 protein. In the table there are about 740,000 distinct CDR3 sequences, approximately 33% of which are singletons. The antigens of these receptors remain unknown. Sequences were derived from cultured PBMCs, sampled from culture after CMV antigen stimulation. The receptor source for this set is a human donor in good health (CMV status not recorded). Some clones in this sample may be carry-over from other donors' samples.

This clonotype was detected a few times. The chain carries TRBV5-1 and TRBJ2-7; no clear D gene. This CDR3 contains 14 residues. V lost 5 bases and J 5 bases, leaving 17 bases between the germline ends. Per germline, CDR1 SGHRS and CDR2 YFSETQ. CDR3 nucleotides: TGCGCCAGCAGTTTCCAGAACCGAGCAGACGAGCAGTACTTC. It yields the protein CASSFQNRADEQYF.

This chain links TRBV5-1 with TRBJ2-7; 8 nucleotides agree with TRBD1. CDR3 length: 14 amino acids. The ends lost 3 bases at V and 3 bases at J; junction bases unmatched: 5. CDR1 is SGHRS, CDR2 YFSETQ, per germline. The CDR3 DNA follows: TGCGCCAGCAGCTCCACCGGGACAGGCTACGAGCAGTACTTC. Protein sequence: CASSSTGTGYEQYF.

This clonotype was seen repeatedly, ten times or more. The V gene is TRBV19, the J gene TRBJ1-1; maybe TRBD1 (6 bases). Germline CDR1 reads LNHDA; CDR2 reads SQIVND (reference sequence). CDR3 length: 13 amino acids. The V end lost 6 bases, the J end lost 2 bases, and 10 bases lay between the germline ends. The CDR3: CASRDRPNTEAFF. The CDR3 DNA follows: TGTGCCAGTAGGGACAGACCTAACACTGAAGCTTTCTTT.

The chain joins TRBV10-3 to TRBJ1-4, with D uncertain. The V end was cut by 4 bases, the J end by 5 bases, with 8 bases between. The CDR3 sequence is 13 residues long. CDR1 is ENHRY, CDR2 SYGVKD, per germline. CDR3 loop: CAISAVANEKLFF. The CDR3, as DNA: TGTGCCATCAGTGCAGTCGCCAATGAAAAACTGTTTTTT.

V is TRBV2 and J is TRBJ1-6, with D uncertain. Germline V gives CDR1 SNHLY, CDR2 FYNNEI. This CDR3 spans 13 amino acids. CDR3 region: CASDRELHSPLHF. In nucleotides, the CDR3 is TGTGCTTCAGACCGCGAACTTCATTCACCCCTCCACTTT.

The V call is TRBV19, the J call TRBJ2-2, with 7 bases that match TRBD1. CDR3 size: 13 residues. V trimming: 10 bases; J trimming: 5 bases; junction bases outside the gene matches: 7. The germline CDR1 and CDR2 sequences are LNHDA and SQIVND (reference sequence). CDR3 sequence (DNA): TGTGCCACAGGGGGAATGGTGACCGGGGAGCTGTTTTTT. This encodes CATGGMVTGELFF.

The V call is TRBV6-1, the J call TRBJ1-1, with a tentative D call TRBD1 (6 bases). The length of the CDR3 is 14 residues. Looked up from germline, CDR1 is MNHNS and CDR2 is SASEGT. Trimming took off 3 bases at V and 4 bases at J, with 12 bases between the two ends. The CDR3 DNA is TGTGCCAGCAGTGACAGGGGTCGTTCCACTGAAGCTTTCTTT. Translating gives CASSDRGRSTEAFF.

This clonotype was seen many times. The rearrangement joins TRBV7-2 to TRBJ2-5; no reliable D call. Trimming left V 2 bases short and J 5 bases short, with 6 bases between. The germline V gene has CDR1 SGHTA and CDR2 FQGNSA. The CDR3 sequence is 12 residues long. In DNA form, the CDR3 reads TGTGCCAGCAGCTTAAGTTCGGAGACCCAGTACTTC. This codes for CASSLSSETQYF.

This clonotype has only one observation. This chain connects TRBV10-3 to TRBJ2-3; TRBD2 agrees at 14 bases. The CDR3 length is 18 residues. J gave up 2 bases and V 8 bases, and 12 bases lay outside the gene matches. The germline V gene has CDR1 ENHRY and CDR2 SYGVKD. The CDR3 loop is CAIDSGTSGGEFTDTQYF. As DNA, the CDR3 is TGTGCCATCGACTCAGGGACTAGCGGGGGAGAATTCACAGATACGCAGTATTTT.

This chain connects TRBV7-6 to TRBJ2-1; TRBD2 matches 8 bases. Trimming removed 5 bases from V and 3 bases from J; junction bases left unmatched: 9. The CDR3 extends over 16 amino acids. The germline V gene has CDR1 SGHVS and CDR2 FNYEAQ. The CDR3 sequence is CASSPAREGVYNEQFF. DNA of the CDR3: TGTGCCAGCAGCCCCGCCCGGGAGGGTGTCTACAATGAGCAGTTCTTC.

This clonotype occurred a few times. The rearrangement uses TRBV2 and TRBJ1-4; no firm D call. The V and J ends lost 8 bases and 7 bases respectively, with 20 bases between them. The CDR3 runs 15 residues. CDR1 and CDR2 (germline): SNHLY, FYNNEI. The DNA of the CDR3 is TGTGCCAGCGTTCCGGGATATCCAAATCTTGAAAAACTGTTTTTT. Translated: CASVPGYPNLEKLFF.

This chain uses TRBV7-2 with TRBJ2-5; D remains ambiguous. CDR3 length: 18 residues. V gave up 8 bases and J gave up 0 bases, with 25 bases separating them. CDR1 SGHTA and CDR2 FQGNSA come from the germline V gene. The CDR3 spells CASRMSFWAGANQETQYF. The CDR3 coding sequence is TGTGCCAGCCGGATGAGTTTTTGGGCTGGAGCTAACCAAGAGACCCAGTACTTC. Full variable domain (outside the CDR3, taken from reference TRBV7-2 and TRBJ2-5): GAGVSQSPSNKVTEKGKDVELRCDPISGHTALYWYRQSLGQGLEFLIYFQGNSAPDKSGLPSDRFSAERTGGSVSTLTIQRTQQEDSAVYLCASRMSFWAGANQETQYFGPGTRLLVL.

There are a few counts of this clonotype. The chain has TRBV7-8 and TRBJ1-5, with D perhaps matching TRBD1 (6 bases). V gave up 3 bases and J gave up 7 bases, with 16 bases separating them. The CDR3 covers 15 residues. CDR1 is SGHVS, CDR2 FQNEAQ, per germline. CDR3 bases: TGTGCCAGCAGCTTGTGGGGGGCGCGGGTACAGCCCCAGCATTTT. This sequence encodes CASSLWGARVQPQHF.

The rearrangement uses TRBV2 and TRBJ2-1; no clear D gene. The CDR3 loop spans 12 amino acids. The V and J ends lost 7 bases and 7 bases respectively, with 11 bases between them. In germline, CDR1 is SNHLY, CDR2 FYNNEI. The CDR3 sequence: CASTGFRNEQFF. Here the CDR3 DNA reads TGTGCCAGCACCGGATTCAGGAATGAGCAGTTCTTC.

This clonotype was detected a few times. This chain connects TRBV27 to TRBJ1-1, with D possibly matching TRBD1 (6 bases). CDR3 length equals 14 residues. CDR1 and CDR2 from the germline V gene are MNHEY and SMNVEV (reference sequence). The V and J ends lost 6 bases and 7 bases respectively, with 18 bases between them. CDR3 protein: CASSLFGTTFEAFF. The CDR3, as DNA: TGTGCCAGCAGCCTTTTCGGGACAACGTTTGAAGCTTTCTTT.

This chain connects TRBV27 to TRBJ2-1; 7 positions match TRBD2. Germline lookup yields CDR1 MNHEY and CDR2 SMNVEV (reference sequence). J lost 1 base, V lost 4 bases, and 4 bases had no gene match. This CDR3 has 15 amino acids. Here the CDR3 reads CASSWEAGSYNEQFF. As DNA, the CDR3 is TGTGCCAGCAGTTGGGAAGCGGGATCCTACAATGAGCAGTTCTTC.

The rearrangement uses TRBV12-3 or TRBV12-4 and TRBJ2-7; 12 bases line up with TRBD1. J lost 4 bases, V lost 5 bases, and 12 bases had no gene match. The CDR3 is 17 amino acids. The CDR3 DNA is TGTGCCAGCAGTCCCTCCAGGGACAGGGGGCGGAGGTACGAGCAGTACTTC. Amino acids: CASSPSRDRGRRYEQYF.

This chain links TRBV10-3 with TRBJ1-4, with D unclear. The V end lost 4 bases, the J end lost 6 bases, and 18 bases lay between the germline ends. The CDR3 sequence is 16 residues long. CDR1 ENHRY and CDR2 SYGVKD come from the germline V gene. The DNA of the CDR3 is TGTGCCATCAGTGCCGGCCGGGCCGAGCTAGATGAAAAACTGTTTTTT. It encodes CAISAGRAELDEKLFF.

This clonotype has only a few counts. The rearrangement joins TRBV12-3 or TRBV12-4 to TRBJ2-1, with 8 bases identical to TRBD1. With V trimmed by 5 bases and J by 4 bases, 10 bases remained unmatched. The CDR3 runs 16 residues. CDR3 loop: CASSPGTGRGYNEQFF. DNA for the CDR3: TGTGCCAGCAGTCCTGGGACAGGAAGGGGTTACAATGAGCAGTTCTTC.

For the CDR3, the DNA is TGTGCCAGCAGTCTAAATCCCGAGGTCGAGCAGTACTTC. Protein sequence: CASSLNPEVEQYF. V gene TRBV28 combines with J gene TRBJ2-7; D is uncertain. Germline CDR1 is MDHEN and CDR2 is SYDVKM. CDR3 size: 13 residues. The V gene lost 5 bases and the J gene lost 6 bases, with 14 bases spanning the gap.

This clonotype was detected a few times. The chain has TRBV19 and TRBJ1-4; 7 bases are a match to TRBD1. Germline V CDR1 and CDR2: LNHDA, SQIVND (reference sequence). This CDR3 contains 14 residues. Trimming took 8 bases from V and 5 from J; bases not matched to a gene: 8. The CDR3 region has the DNA TGTGCCAGTGAACCGGGACAGTCGAATGAAAAACTGTTTTTT. Its protein product is CASEPGQSNEKLFF.

This clonotype was detected a few times. V and J are TRBV4-3 and TRBJ2-1; D uncertain. There are 15 residues in the CDR3. Germline V gene data show CDR1 as LGHNA and CDR2 as YSLEER. Trimming left V 0 bases short and J 4 bases short, with 10 bases between. CDR3 sequence (DNA): TGCGCCAGCAGCCAAGATAGGGCTTTTTACAATGAGCAGTTCTTC. Its translation: CASSQDRAFYNEQFF.

This chain uses TRBV27 with TRBJ2-7; tentatively, D is TRBD1 (6 bases). The CDR3 contains 15 residues. Trimming cost V 10 bases and J 1 base, with 20 bases left between them. CDR1 and CDR2 from the germline V gene are MNHEY and SMNVEV (reference sequence). The CDR3 coding sequence is TGTGCCACCCAGGGAAGGGGGTTGGCATCCTACGAGCAGTACTTC. Translation gives CATQGRGLASYEQYF.

This clonotype was recorded at least ten times. Relative to the germline gene, one junction end is altered; a read error may explain this. This chain links TRBV12-3 or TRBV12-4 with TRBJ1-1; D is unclear. The CDR3 has 13 amino acids. This chain's CDR3 is CASSLAGYTEAFF. The CDR3 DNA reads as TGTGCCAGCAGCTTAGCGGGGTACACTGAAGCTTTCTTT.